A single sample is the source of the 27 T cell receptor beta chains below, sequenced in a study of spatial heterogeneity in lung cancer. TCRdb ran MiXCR on the 5' RACE reads and lists one entry per CDR3 protein. Here the sample spans fewer than 5,000 distinct CDR3 sequences, around 22% being singletons. Regarding time point: sample taken at primary tumor resection. Sequencing of whole RNA from tumor, nontumor lung or frozen PBMC involved no sorting. Sample: PBMCs, taken at surgery. The receptor set was obtained from a female donor with early-stage non-small cell lung cancer.

Details on this clonotype: This beta chain slipped into a library made for alpha chains as a stray read, so its size is not meaningful. The chain links TRBV7-9 to TRBJ2-3; D gene ambiguous. Germline values: CDR1 SEHNR, CDR2 FQNEAQ (reference sequence). There are 14 residues in the CDR3. V was clipped by 5 bases and J by 3 bases, with 12 bases between them. Written as DNA, the CDR3 is TGTGCCAGCAGCCCCGCCCTAGGAACAGATACGCAGTATTTT. This encodes CASSPALGTDTQYF.

The sample holds a few counts of this clonotype. The size of this beta chain means little, since it is a stray read in a library made for alpha chains. This rearrangement joins TRBV28 to TRBJ2-3; possibly TRBD2 for D (6 bases). Germline assignment: CDR1 MDHEN and CDR2 SYDVKM. CDR3 size: 14 residues. Trimming stripped 7 bases from V and 1 base from J, with 12 bases between. CDR3 nucleotides: TGTGCCAGCACGCGGGTAGCGGGCACAGATACGCAGTATTTT. Amino acid sequence: CASTRVAGTDTQYF.

This clonotype was found a few times. Being off target in a library aimed at alpha chains, this beta chain has a size of little meaning. The genes are TRBV5-1 and TRBJ1-5; 8 bases map to TRBD1. The CDR3 runs 15 residues. Trimming took 4 bases from V and 5 from J; bases not matched to a gene: 8. Germline V gives CDR1 SGHRS, CDR2 YFSETQ. The chain's CDR3 is CASSATGDGYQPQHF. DNA for the CDR3: TGCGCCAGCAGCGCGACAGGGGACGGGTATCAGCCCCAGCATTTT.

Note on this clonotype: Because the library targeted alpha chains, this beta chain is an off-target read whose size means little. The gene calls are TRBV9 and TRBJ2-3; 7 bases match TRBD2. CDR3 length: 15 residues. Trimming removed 1 base from V and 4 bases from J; junction bases left unmatched: 6. Germline V gene data show CDR1 as SGDLS and CDR2 as YYNGEE. The CDR3 is CASSVLGGGADTQYF. The CDR3 DNA sequence: TGTGCCAGCAGCGTACTGGGCGGGGGTGCAGATACGCAGTATTTT.

This clonotype was detected only a few times. The library was prepared for alpha chains; this beta chain is a stray read, so its frequency means little. The chain couples TRBV3-1 to TRBJ2-4; tentative D call: TRBD2 (6 bases). This CDR3 has 14 amino acids. Germline loops: CDR1 LGHDT, CDR2 YNNKEL (reference sequence). V was clipped by 5 bases and J by 6 bases, with 14 bases between them. The CDR3 reads CASSTRDSLNIQYF. The CDR3 coding sequence is TGTGCCAGCAGCACCCGGGACTCTCTAAACATTCAGTACTTC.

As concerns this clonotype: This beta chain turned up in a library designed for alpha chains; as an off-target read, its abundance says little. V and J are TRBV28 and TRBJ2-5; a possible D gene is TRBD1 (5 bases). The CDR3 length is 13 residues. CDR1 and CDR2 (germline): MDHEN, SYDVKM. V lost 6 bases and J 6 bases, leaving 14 bases between the germline ends. The CDR3: CASRNRFRKTQYF. CDR3 nucleotides: TGTGCCAGCAGGAACAGGTTTAGGAAGACCCAGTACTTC.

Remarks on this clonotype: This beta chain is a stray sequence in a library constructed for alpha chains; its clone size is not meaningful. The chain uses TRBV29-1 and TRBJ2-1, with 7 positions matching TRBD2. The V gene end was trimmed by 1 base and the J gene end by 5 bases; junction bases not matched to a gene: 8. Germline V gene lookup returns CDR1 SQVTM and CDR2 ANQGSEA. The CDR3 loop spans 15 amino acids. The CDR3 DNA reads TGCAGCGTTGAAGGTCCGCTAGCGGATAACAATGAGCAGTTCTTC. The encoded protein is CSVEGPLADNNEQFF.

With regard to this clonotype: In a library made to pick up alpha chains, this beta chain is a stray read with a size that means little. The CDR3 reads CASSLGHRDSSYEQYF. The CDR3 DNA reads as TGCGCCAGCAGCTTGGGACACCGGGACTCATCCTACGAGCAGTACTTC. The genes are TRBV5-1 and TRBJ2-7; possibly TRBD2 for D (6 bases). The CDR3 loop spans 16 amino acids. V gave up 0 bases and J gave up 1 base, with 14 bases separating them. Germline loops: CDR1 SGHRS, CDR2 YFSETQ. The complete variable domain, with remaining parts taken from reference TRBV5-1 and TRBJ2-7, reads KAGVTQTPRYLIKTRGQQVTLSCSPISGHRSVSWYQQTPGQGLQFLFEYFSETQRNKGNFPGRFSGRQFSNSRSEMNVSTLELGDSALYLCASSLGHRDSSYEQYFGPGTRLTVT.

This clonotype was seen a handful of times. Within a library made for alpha chains, this beta chain is off target, and its count is uninformative. The J gene is TRBJ2-1, the V gene TRBV7-2; 7 bases fit TRBD1. The ends lost 4 bases at V and 0 bases at J; junction bases unmatched: 3. The CDR3 totals 15 residues. The germline CDR1 and CDR2 sequences are SGHTA and FQGNSA. In nucleotides, the CDR3 is TGTGCCAGCAGCTCCCCAGGGGGCTCCTACAATGAGCAGTTCTTC. This gives the protein CASSSPGGSYNEQFF.

This clonotype is deemed medium-sized. This beta chain is a stray sequence in a library constructed for alpha chains; its clone size is not meaningful. The V and J genes are TRBV6-6 and TRBJ2-1, with D perhaps matching TRBD1 (6 bases). CDR3 length: 16 amino acids. Germline V CDR1 and CDR2: MNHNY, SVGAGI (reference sequence). Trimming shortened V by 6 bases and J by 7 bases, and 22 bases separated the two germline ends. CDR3: CASRPDWGQGPNEQFF. The DNA for the CDR3 is TGTGCCAGCAGGCCCGACTGGGGACAAGGACCAAATGAGCAGTTCTTC.

In its sample, this clonotype ranks as medium-sized. This beta chain is an off-target read within a library intended for alpha chains, so its frequency means little. The chain employs TRBV20-1 and TRBJ2-7; 8 bases are a match to TRBD1. Germline V gene lookup returns CDR1 DFQATT and CDR2 SNEGSKA (reference sequence). J lost 4 bases, V lost 5 bases, and 7 bases had no gene match. The CDR3 loop spans 13 amino acids. CDR3: CSAPGTGGYEQYF. The CDR3, as DNA: TGCAGTGCTCCGGGAACAGGGGGGTACGAGCAGTACTTC.

In this sample, this clonotype is medium-sized. The size of this beta chain means little, since it is a stray read in a library made for alpha chains. The rearrangement links TRBV18 to TRBJ2-7, with TRBD2 as a possible D gene (5 bases). This CDR3 has 15 amino acids. CDR1 is KGHSH, CDR2 LQKENI, per germline. Trimming removed 0 bases at V and 1 base at J, with 10 bases between. CDR3 in DNA: TGTGCCAGCTCACCACCGTCCAGGACTTCCTACGAGCAGTACTTC. Translating it yields CASSPPSRTSYEQYF.

In this sample, this clonotype turned up a few times. This beta chain represents an off-target read in a library built for alpha chains; its size is of limited meaning. The rearrangement uses TRBV14 and TRBJ2-3; D unresolved. The CDR3 has 13 residues. Germline V gives CDR1 SGHDN, CDR2 FVKESK. V was cut by 4 bases and J by 8 bases, with 13 bases left in between. CDR3 residues: CASSPRPFATQYF. The CDR3 DNA reads TGTGCCAGCAGCCCCCGACCGTTCGCTACGCAGTATTTT.

Only a few counts were recorded for this clonotype. This beta chain came through as a stray read in a library set up for alpha chains, and its size says little. The rearrangement uses TRBV6-5 and TRBJ2-2; 9 bases line up with TRBD1. The trim removed 6 bases at V and 3 bases at J, leaving 8 bases unmatched. The germline gives CDR1 MNHEY, CDR2 SVGAGI. There are 16 residues in the CDR3. This CDR3 reads CASSRTTGGYTGELFF. In DNA, the CDR3 is TGTGCCAGCAGCCGGACAACAGGGGGCTACACCGGGGAGCTGTTTTTT.

Comments on this clonotype: This beta chain is an off-target read within a library intended for alpha chains, so its frequency means little. This chain joins TRBV19 and TRBJ2-3; tentative D call: TRBD1 (5 bases). V was pared by 5 bases and J by 2 bases, with 8 bases between. Per germline, CDR1 LNHDA and CDR2 SQIVND (reference sequence). The CDR3 loop spans 13 amino acids. The CDR3 region has the DNA TGTGCCAGTAGTCCCAGGGACACAGATACGCAGTATTTT. This sequence encodes CASSPRDTDTQYF.

A few counts support this clonotype. This beta chain is a stray sequence in a library constructed for alpha chains; its clone size is not meaningful. The chain combines TRBV27 with TRBJ2-1; D remains ambiguous. V was trimmed by 7 bases and J by 3 bases, leaving 10 bases between them. The CDR3 sequence is 13 residues long. The germline gives CDR1 MNHEY, CDR2 SMNVEV (reference sequence). The CDR3 is CASTSLFYNEQFF. The CDR3 bases are TGTGCCAGCACCTCCCTGTTCTACAATGAGCAGTTCTTC.

A note on this clonotype: This beta chain represents an off-target read in a library built for alpha chains; its size is of limited meaning. J is TRBJ2-7 and V is TRBV20-1; the D gene is possibly TRBD2 (6 bases). The germline V gene encodes CDR1 DFQATT and CDR2 SNEGSKA (reference sequence). V was pared by 3 bases and J by 5 bases, with 17 bases between. This CDR3 spans 14 amino acids. The CDR3 reads CSARTARGRDEQYF. CDR3 bases: TGCAGTGCTAGGACGGCGCGGGGTAGGGACGAGCAGTACTTC.

In regard to this clonotype: Because this beta chain is a stray read in a library intended to capture alpha chains, its abundance should not be given much weight. The V and J genes are TRBV10-3 and TRBJ2-2; TRBD1 matches 7 bases. The CDR3 is made up of 15 amino acids. Per germline, CDR1 ENHRY and CDR2 SYGVKD. Losses at the gene ends were 5 bases for V and 4 bases for J; bases not matched to a gene: 7. The CDR3 loop is CAISPGDRVTGELFF. For the CDR3, the DNA is TGTGCCATCAGTCCCGGGGACAGAGTCACCGGGGAGCTGTTTTTT.

On this clonotype: The library was built for alpha chains, so this beta chain is an off-target read and its size means little. The rearrangement joins TRBV7-9 to TRBJ1-1; possibly TRBD1 for D (5 bases). Trimming removed 0 bases at V and 8 bases at J, with 13 bases between. CDR1 and CDR2 from the germline V gene are SEHNR and FQNEAQ (reference sequence). This CDR3 contains 14 residues. The CDR3 loop is CASSLALGQNEAFF. The CDR3 coding sequence is TGTGCCAGCAGCTTAGCGCTGGGGCAGAACGAAGCTTTCTTT. The variable domain in full, with the rest retrieved from reference TRBV7-9 and TRBJ1-1, is DTGVSQNPRHKITKRGQNVTFRCDPISEHNRLYWYRQTLGQGPEFLTYFQNEAQLEKSRLLSDRFSAERPKGSFSTLEIQRTEQGDSAMYLCASSLALGQNEAFFGQGTRLTVV.

By share, this clonotype ranks as medium-sized (0.01 to 0.1%). The library was built for alpha chains, so this beta chain is an off-target read and its size means little. Here the CDR3 reads CASSRGPGEQYF. For the CDR3, the DNA is TGTGCCAGCAGCAGGGGGCCGGGGGAGCAGTACTTC. This chain connects TRBV11-2 to TRBJ2-7; 7 nucleotides align to TRBD1. V shed 5 bases, J shed 7 bases, and the junction held 5 bases outside the gene matches. The CDR3 runs to 12 residues. Germline CDR1 is SGHAT and CDR2 is FQNNGV. Full variable domain (rest looked up from reference TRBV11-2 and TRBJ2-7): EAGVAQSPRYKIIEKRQSVAFWCNPISGHATLYWYQQILGQGPKLLIQFQNNGVVDDSQLPKDRFSAERLKGVDSTLKIQPAKLEDSAVYLCASSRGPGEQYFGPGTRLTVT.

This clonotype has only a few counts. This beta chain is a stray read from a library made for alpha chains; its abundance is not meaningful. V is TRBV5-1 and J is TRBJ2-2; unclear D gene. The V gene's germline CDR1 is SGHRS and CDR2 YFSETQ. The CDR3 length is 17 residues. The ends were cut back, 4 bases at V and 6 bases at J, with 22 bases in the middle. The DNA of the CDR3 is TGCGCCAGCAGCCCGAAGACCAACAACCTCCCCTCCGGGGAGCTGTTTTTT. Encoded protein: CASSPKTNNLPSGELFF.

There are a few counts of this clonotype. This beta chain was picked up by a library intended for alpha chains and is off target, so its count carries little meaning. The genes are TRBV28 and TRBJ2-3; D is possibly TRBD1 (5 bases). V lost 6 bases and J 2 bases, leaving 15 bases between the germline ends. The CDR3 contains 15 residues. The V gene's germline CDR1 is MDHEN and CDR2 SYDVKM. The CDR3 loop is CASSNRISYTDTQYF. CDR3 coding DNA: TGTGCCAGCAGCAACAGGATTAGCTACACAGATACGCAGTATTTT.

Note on this clonotype: This beta chain appears as a stray read in a library generated for alpha chains; its size is not informative. This chain links TRBV7-2 with TRBJ1-2; maybe TRBD1 (5 bases). V dropped 0 bases and J dropped 6 bases, with 8 bases sitting between them. This CDR3 has 13 amino acids. Germline-derived CDR1 and CDR2 are SGHTA and FQGNSA. The CDR3 DNA sequence: TGTGCCAGCAGCTTAGCGCTAGGGGATGGCTACACCTTC. Translating gives CASSLALGDGYTF.

Comment on this clonotype: This may be a read error, as it is one base from a much larger clone. This beta chain slipped into a library made for alpha chains as a stray read, so its size is not meaningful. As DNA, the CDR3 is TGTGCCAGCAGCTTATCGGTGGAGGACTACGAGCAGTACTTC. Translated: CASSLSVEDYEQYF. This rearrangement joins TRBV7-9 to TRBJ2-7; tentatively, D is TRBD2 (5 bases). V gave up 2 bases and J gave up 3 bases, with 11 bases separating them. The CDR3 length is 14 residues. The germline CDR1 and CDR2 sequences are SEHNR and FQNEAQ (reference sequence).

This clonotype ranks as medium-sized. Being off target in a library aimed at alpha chains, this beta chain has a size of little meaning. The J gene is TRBJ2-7, the V gene TRBV7-9; 10 nucleotides line up with TRBD2. After removal of 6 bases from V and 2 bases from J, the junction contained 13 bases not matched to a gene. The CDR3 extends over 17 amino acids. Germline values: CDR1 SEHNR, CDR2 FQNEAQ (reference sequence). CDR3 region: CASSLGLAGGRTYEQYF. The CDR3 nucleotides are TGTGCCAGCAGTTTGGGATTAGCGGGAGGTCGCACCTACGAGCAGTACTTC.

By share, this clonotype ranks as medium-sized. Since it is a stray read in a library aimed at alpha chains, this beta chain has a size that is not meaningful. This chain joins TRBV28 and TRBJ2-7; possibly TRBD1 for D (6 bases). The V end lost 7 bases, the J end lost 0 bases, and 16 bases lay between the germline ends. Per germline, CDR1 MDHEN and CDR2 SYDVKM. The CDR3 covers 15 residues. The CDR3: CASTPTQGSSYEQYF. The DNA of the CDR3 is TGTGCCAGCACCCCCACTCAGGGGAGCTCCTACGAGCAGTACTTC. Together with reference TRBV28 and TRBJ2-7, the CDR3 gives the full variable domain: DVKVTQSSRYLVKRTGEKVFLECVQDMDHENMFWYRQDPGLGLRLIYFSYDVKMKEKGDIPEGYSVSREKKERFSLILESASTNQTSMYLCASTPTQGSSYEQYFGPGTRLTVT.

Notes on this clonotype: With the library built for alpha chains, this beta chain is off target and its frequency is not meaningful. J is TRBJ2-3 and V is TRBV5-1; maybe TRBD2 (5 bases). Germline V gives CDR1 SGHRS, CDR2 YFSETQ. Trimming stripped 4 bases from V and 0 bases from J, with 12 bases between. The CDR3 is 15 amino acids. The CDR3 sequence is CASSVDSSSTDTQYF. The CDR3 nucleotides read TGCGCCAGCAGCGTGGACTCCTCTAGCACAGATACGCAGTATTTT.